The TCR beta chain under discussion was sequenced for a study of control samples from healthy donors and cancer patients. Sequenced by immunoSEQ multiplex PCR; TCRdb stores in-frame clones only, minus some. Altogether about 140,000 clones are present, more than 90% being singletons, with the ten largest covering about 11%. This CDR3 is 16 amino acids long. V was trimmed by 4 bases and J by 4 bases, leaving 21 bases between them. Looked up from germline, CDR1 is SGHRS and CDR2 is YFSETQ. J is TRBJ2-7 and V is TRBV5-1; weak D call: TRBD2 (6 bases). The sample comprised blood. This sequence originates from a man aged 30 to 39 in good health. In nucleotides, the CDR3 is TGCGCCAGCAGCCCTTACGTGGGGGGTTCGGGTTACGAGCAGTACTTC. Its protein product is CASSPYVGGSGYEQYF.